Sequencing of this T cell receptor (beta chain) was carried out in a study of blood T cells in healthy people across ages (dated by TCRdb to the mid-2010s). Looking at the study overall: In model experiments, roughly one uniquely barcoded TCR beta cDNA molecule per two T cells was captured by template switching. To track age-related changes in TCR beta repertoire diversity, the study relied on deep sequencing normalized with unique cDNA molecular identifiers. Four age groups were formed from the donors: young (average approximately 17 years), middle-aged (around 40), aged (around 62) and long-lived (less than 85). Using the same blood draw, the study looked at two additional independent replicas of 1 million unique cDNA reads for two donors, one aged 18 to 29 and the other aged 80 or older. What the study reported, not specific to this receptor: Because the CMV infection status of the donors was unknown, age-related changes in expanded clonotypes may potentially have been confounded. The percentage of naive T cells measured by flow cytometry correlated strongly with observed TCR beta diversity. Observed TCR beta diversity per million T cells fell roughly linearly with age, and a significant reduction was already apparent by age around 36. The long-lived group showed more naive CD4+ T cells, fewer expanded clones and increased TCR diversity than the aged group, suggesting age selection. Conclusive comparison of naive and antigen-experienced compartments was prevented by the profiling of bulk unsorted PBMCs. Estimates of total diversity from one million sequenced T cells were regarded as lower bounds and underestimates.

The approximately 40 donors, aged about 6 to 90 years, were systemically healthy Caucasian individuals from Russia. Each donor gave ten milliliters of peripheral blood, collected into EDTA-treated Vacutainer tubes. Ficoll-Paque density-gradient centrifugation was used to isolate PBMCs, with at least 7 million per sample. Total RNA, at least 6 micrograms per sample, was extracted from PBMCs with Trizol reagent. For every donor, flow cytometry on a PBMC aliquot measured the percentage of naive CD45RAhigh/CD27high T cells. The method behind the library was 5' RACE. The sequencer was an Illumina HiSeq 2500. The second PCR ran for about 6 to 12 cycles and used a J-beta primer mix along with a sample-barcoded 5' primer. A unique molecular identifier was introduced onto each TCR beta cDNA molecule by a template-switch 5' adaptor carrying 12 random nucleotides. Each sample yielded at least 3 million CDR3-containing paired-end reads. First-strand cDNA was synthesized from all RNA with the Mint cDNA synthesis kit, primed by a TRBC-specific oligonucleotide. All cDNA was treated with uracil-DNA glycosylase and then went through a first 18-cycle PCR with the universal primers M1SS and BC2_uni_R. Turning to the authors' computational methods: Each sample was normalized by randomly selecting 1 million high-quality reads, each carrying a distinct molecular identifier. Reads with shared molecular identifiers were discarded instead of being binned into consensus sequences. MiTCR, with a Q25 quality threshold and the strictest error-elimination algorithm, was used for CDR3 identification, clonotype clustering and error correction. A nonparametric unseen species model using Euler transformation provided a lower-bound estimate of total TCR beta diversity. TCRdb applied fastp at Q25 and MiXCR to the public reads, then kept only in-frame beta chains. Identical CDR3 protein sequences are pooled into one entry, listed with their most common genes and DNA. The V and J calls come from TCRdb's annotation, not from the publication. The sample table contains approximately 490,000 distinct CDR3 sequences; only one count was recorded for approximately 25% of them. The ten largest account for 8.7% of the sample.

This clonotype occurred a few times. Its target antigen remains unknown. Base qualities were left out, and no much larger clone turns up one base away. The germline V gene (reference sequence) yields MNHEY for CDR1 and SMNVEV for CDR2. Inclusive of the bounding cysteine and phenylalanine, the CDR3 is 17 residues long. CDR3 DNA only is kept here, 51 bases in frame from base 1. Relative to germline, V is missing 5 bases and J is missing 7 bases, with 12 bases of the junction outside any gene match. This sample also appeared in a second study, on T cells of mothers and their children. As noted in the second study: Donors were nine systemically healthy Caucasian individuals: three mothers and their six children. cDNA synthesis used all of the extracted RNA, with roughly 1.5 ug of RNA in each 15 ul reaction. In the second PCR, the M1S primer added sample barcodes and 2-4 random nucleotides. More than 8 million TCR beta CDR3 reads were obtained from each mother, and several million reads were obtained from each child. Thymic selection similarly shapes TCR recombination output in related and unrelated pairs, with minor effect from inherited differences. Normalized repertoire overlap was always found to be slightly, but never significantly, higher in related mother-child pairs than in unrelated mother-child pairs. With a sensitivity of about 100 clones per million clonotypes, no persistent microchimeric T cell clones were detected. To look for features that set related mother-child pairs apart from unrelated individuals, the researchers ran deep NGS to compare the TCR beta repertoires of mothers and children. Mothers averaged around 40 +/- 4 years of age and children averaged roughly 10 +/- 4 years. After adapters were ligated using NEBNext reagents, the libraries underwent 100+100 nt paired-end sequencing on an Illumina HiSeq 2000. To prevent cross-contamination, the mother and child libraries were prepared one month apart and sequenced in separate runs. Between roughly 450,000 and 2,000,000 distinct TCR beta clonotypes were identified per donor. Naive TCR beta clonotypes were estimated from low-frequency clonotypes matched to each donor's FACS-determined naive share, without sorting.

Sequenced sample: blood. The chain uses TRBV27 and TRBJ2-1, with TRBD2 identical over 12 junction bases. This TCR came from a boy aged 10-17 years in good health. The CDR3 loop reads CASSQTSGGVFVNEQFF. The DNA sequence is TGTGCCAGCAGTCAGACTAGCGGGGGCGTTTTCGTGAATGAGCAGTTCTTC.